Presented here are 13 T cell receptor beta chains from one specimen sequenced in a study of cytomegalovirus exposure and HLA in healthy donors. It was with 60 Vbeta and 13 Jbeta primers that the PCR ran. Sequencing used immunoSEQ multiplex PCR; TCRdb keeps in-frame clones, though not all of them. This sample has roughly 190,000 clones; over 70% occur once, and the top ten carry less than 4%. What was sequenced was PBMCs. These receptors all come from a woman aged 25 to 45 in good health and CMV-seropositive.

The CDR3 sequence: CASSSGSATDTQYF. CDR3 bases: TGTGCCTCCTCTAGCGGGAGCGCGACAGATACGCAGTATTTT. This chain joins TRBV19 and TRBJ2-3; 10 bases line up with TRBD2. Germline CDR1 and CDR2: LNHDA and SQIVND (reference sequence). After removal of 11 bases from V and 3 bases from J, the junction contained 8 bases not matched to a gene. CDR3 length: 14 residues.

J is TRBJ2-5 and V is TRBV6-6, with a possible D match to TRBD2 (6 bases). The CDR3 spans 15 residues. The germline V gene encodes CDR1 MNHNY and CDR2 SVGAGI (reference sequence). Between the trimmed V and J ends, which lost 6 bases and 1 base, there was a span of 15 bases. Here the CDR3 reads CASRGGLQGQETQYF. The CDR3 DNA sequence: TGTGCCAGCAGGGGCGGACTACAAGGCCAAGAGACCCAGTACTTC.

The sample holds a few counts of this clone. As DNA, the CDR3 is TGCGCCAGCAGCTTGACTAACGGTGACACTGAAGCTTTCTTT. It specifies CASSLTNGDTEAFF. The V and J genes are TRBV5-1 and TRBJ1-1; no clear D gene. CDR3 size: 14 residues. Trimming took off 1 base at V and 3 bases at J, with 10 bases between the two ends. Germline lookup yields CDR1 SGHRS and CDR2 YFSETQ.

The table lists this clone with a count of one. The rearrangement joins TRBV23-1 to TRBJ1-6; D not certain. TRBV23-1 is filed as an ORF, its function uncertain. The CDR3 is 14 amino acids. V lost 3 bases, J lost 2 bases, and 5 bases lay in between. The CDR3 nucleotides are TGCGCCAGCAGTCACGGTCCCTATAATTCACCCCTCCACTTT. Amino acid sequence: CASSHGPYNSPLHF.

The rearrangement links TRBV5-4 to TRBJ2-1; weak D call: TRBD1 (5 bases). In germline, CDR1 is SGHNT, CDR2 YYREEE (reference sequence). This CDR3 has 14 residues. V dropped 0 bases and J dropped 8 bases, with 12 bases sitting between them. The CDR3 protein is CASSLAGRVDEQFF. As DNA, the CDR3 is TGTGCCAGCAGCTTGGCCGGCAGGGTGGATGAGCAGTTCTTC.

This clone showed up just a few times. The gene calls are TRBV5-4 and TRBJ2-6; D is perhaps TRBD1 (6 bases). The V gene's germline CDR1 is SGHNT and CDR2 YYREEE (reference sequence). The ends were cut back, 2 bases at V and 0 bases at J, with 9 bases in the middle. CDR3 length: 16 amino acids. This CDR3 is CASSLGGISGANVLTF. The CDR3 DNA follows: TGTGCCAGCAGCTTAGGGGGAATCTCTGGGGCCAACGTCCTGACTTTC. The variable domain in full, with the rest retrieved from reference TRBV5-4 and TRBJ2-6, is ETGVTQSPTHLIKTRGQQVTLRCSSQSGHNTVSWYQQALGQGPQFIFQYYREEENGRGNFPPRFSGLQFPNYSSELNVNALELDDSALYLCASSLGGISGANVLTFGAGSRLTVL.

The gene calls are TRBV5-1 and TRBJ2-1; D possibly corresponds to TRBD2 (6 bases). The germline V gene has CDR1 SGHRS and CDR2 YFSETQ. V lost 2 bases and J lost 4, with 13 bases in between. The CDR3 length is 15 residues. CDR3 in DNA: TGCGCCAGCAGCTTTGGCGGGATGTGGTACAATGAGCAGTTCTTC. It codes for CASSFGGMWYNEQFF.

This sequence joins TRBV5-6 and TRBJ2-5; 9 positions agree with TRBD1. CDR3 length: 12 amino acids. J was trimmed by 5 bases and V by 6 bases; bases with no gene match: 2. CDR1 SGHDT and CDR2 YYEEEE come from the germline V gene. The CDR3 region is CASNRGQETQYF. The DNA for the CDR3 is TGTGCCAGCAACAGGGGGCAGGAGACCCAGTACTTC.

The rearrangement uses TRBV19 and TRBJ2-1; no clear D gene. The V and J ends lost 5 bases and 9 bases respectively, with 20 bases between them. Germline V CDR1 and CDR2: LNHDA, SQIVND (reference sequence). This CDR3 is 15 amino acids long. The CDR3 here is CASSSGTLQWAEQFF. The CDR3 DNA reads as TGTGCCAGTAGTTCCGGAACCCTACAATGGGCTGAGCAGTTCTTC.

V and J are TRBV4-1 and TRBJ2-7; 12 nucleotides match TRBD2. Trimming at V came to 4 bases and at J to 6 bases, leaving 13 bases not matched to a gene. CDR1 and CDR2 from the germline V gene are MGHRA and YSYEKL. The length of the CDR3 is 17 residues. CDR3: CASSLGASGRAQAEQYF. The CDR3 DNA reads as TGCGCCAGCAGCCTAGGGGCTAGCGGGAGGGCCCAAGCCGAGCAGTACTTC.

The rearrangement uses TRBV7-2 and TRBJ2-3; the match to TRBD2 covers 9 bases. This CDR3 comprises 17 residues. Trimming took 5 bases from V and 6 from J; bases not matched to a gene: 15. CDR1 is SGHTA, CDR2 FQGNSA, per germline. The CDR3: CASSPSYAGLASDTQYF. CDR3 coding DNA: TGTGCCAGCAGCCCCTCTTACGCGGGACTAGCATCCGATACGCAGTATTTT.

J is TRBJ1-2 and V is TRBV13; D is unresolved. The CDR3 is 14 residues long. Per the germline V gene, CDR1 is PRHDT and CDR2 is FYEKMQ (reference sequence). Trimming removed 5 bases at V and 5 bases at J, with 15 bases between. The CDR3 protein is CASSREDGKYGYTF. CDR3 bases: TGTGCCAGCAGCCGAGAGGACGGGAAGTATGGCTACACCTTC.

This clone was picked up a small number of times. The rearrangement uses TRBV5-6 and TRBJ2-3, with D tentatively TRBD2 (6 bases). Looked up from germline, CDR1 is SGHDT and CDR2 is YYEEEE. The V end was cut by 5 bases, the J end by 0 bases, with 7 bases between. The CDR3 contains 13 residues. The CDR3 DNA sequence: TGTGCCAGCAGGCGGGGAAGCACAGATACGCAGTATTTT. This translates into CASRRGSTDTQYF.